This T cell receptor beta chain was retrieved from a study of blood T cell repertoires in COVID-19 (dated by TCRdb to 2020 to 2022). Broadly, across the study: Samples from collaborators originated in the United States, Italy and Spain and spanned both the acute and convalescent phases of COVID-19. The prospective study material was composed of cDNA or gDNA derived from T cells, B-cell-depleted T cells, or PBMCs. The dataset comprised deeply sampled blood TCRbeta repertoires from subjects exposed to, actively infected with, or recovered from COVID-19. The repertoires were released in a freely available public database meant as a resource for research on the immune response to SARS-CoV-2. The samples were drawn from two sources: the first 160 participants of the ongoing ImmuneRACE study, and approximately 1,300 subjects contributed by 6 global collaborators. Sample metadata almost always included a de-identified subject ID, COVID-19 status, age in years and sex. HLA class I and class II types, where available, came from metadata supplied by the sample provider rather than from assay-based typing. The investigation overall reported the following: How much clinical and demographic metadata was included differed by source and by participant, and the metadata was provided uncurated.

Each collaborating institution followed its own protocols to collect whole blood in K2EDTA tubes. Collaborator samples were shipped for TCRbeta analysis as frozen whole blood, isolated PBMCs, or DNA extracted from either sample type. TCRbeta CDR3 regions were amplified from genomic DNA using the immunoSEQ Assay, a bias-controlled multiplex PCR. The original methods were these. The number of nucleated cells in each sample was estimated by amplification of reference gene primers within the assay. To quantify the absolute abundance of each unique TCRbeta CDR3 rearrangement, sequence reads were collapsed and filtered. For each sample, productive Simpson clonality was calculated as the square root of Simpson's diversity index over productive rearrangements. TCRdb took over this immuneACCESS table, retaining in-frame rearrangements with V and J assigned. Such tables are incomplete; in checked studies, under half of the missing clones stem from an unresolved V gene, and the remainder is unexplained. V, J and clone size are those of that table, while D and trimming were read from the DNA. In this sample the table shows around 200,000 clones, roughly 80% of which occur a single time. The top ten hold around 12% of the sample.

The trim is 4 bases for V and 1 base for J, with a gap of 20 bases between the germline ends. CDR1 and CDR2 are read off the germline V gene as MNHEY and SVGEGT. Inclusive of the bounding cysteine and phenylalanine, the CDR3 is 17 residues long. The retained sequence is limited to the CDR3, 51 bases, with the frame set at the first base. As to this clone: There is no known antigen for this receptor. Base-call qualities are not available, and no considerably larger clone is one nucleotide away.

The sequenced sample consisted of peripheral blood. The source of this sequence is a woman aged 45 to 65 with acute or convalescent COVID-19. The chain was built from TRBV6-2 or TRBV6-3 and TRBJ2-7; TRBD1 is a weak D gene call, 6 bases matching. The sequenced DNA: TGTGCCAGCAGTTCCCCTCCCTTGGCAGGGGCGTCCTACGAGCAGTACTTC. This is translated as CASSSPPLAGASYEQYF.